Detailed here is one T cell receptor beta chain. Researchers secured at least one pre-ART and at least two post-ART PBMC samples from each donor. The data are from a study of long-term antiretroviral therapy in people with HIV. Run at survey level, the immunoSEQ assay was version v3.0. Sequenced by immunoSEQ multiplex PCR; TCRdb stores in-frame clones only, minus some. The sample holds tens of thousands of clones, roughly four fifths seen once. Germline V gene lookup returns CDR1 SGHRS and CDR2 YFSETQ. The V and J ends lost 0 bases and 5 bases, in that order; junction bases with no gene match: 10. The CDR3 is made up of 16 amino acids.

The TCR sequence derives from a man aged 18 to 29 with HIV. Source: unsorted PBMCs, taken 1 year after starting antiretroviral therapy. V is TRBV5-1 and J is TRBJ1-1; 7 bases are a match to TRBD1. This CDR3 reads CASSLVHPTGYTEAFF. In DNA, the CDR3 is TGCGCCAGCAGCTTGGTCCACCCGACAGGGTATACTGAAGCTTTCTTT.